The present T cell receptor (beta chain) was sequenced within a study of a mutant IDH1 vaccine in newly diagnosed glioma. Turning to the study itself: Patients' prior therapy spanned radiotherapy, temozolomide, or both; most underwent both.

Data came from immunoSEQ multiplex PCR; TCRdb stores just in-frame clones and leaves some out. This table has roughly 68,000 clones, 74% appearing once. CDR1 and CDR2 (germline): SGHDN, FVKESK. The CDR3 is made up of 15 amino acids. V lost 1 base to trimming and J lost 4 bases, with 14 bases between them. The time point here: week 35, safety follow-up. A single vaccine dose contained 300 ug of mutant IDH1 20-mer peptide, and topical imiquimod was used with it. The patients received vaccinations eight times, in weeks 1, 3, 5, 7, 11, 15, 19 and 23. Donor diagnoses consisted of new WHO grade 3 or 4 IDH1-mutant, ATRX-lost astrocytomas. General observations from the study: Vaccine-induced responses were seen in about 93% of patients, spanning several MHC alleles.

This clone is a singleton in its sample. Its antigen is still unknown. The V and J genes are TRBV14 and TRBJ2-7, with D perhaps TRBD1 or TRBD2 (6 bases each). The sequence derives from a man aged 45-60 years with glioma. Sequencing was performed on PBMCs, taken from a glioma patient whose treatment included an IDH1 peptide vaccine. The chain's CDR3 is CASSQGRGSRYEQYF. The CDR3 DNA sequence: TGTGCCAGCAGCCAAGGGAGGGGGTCCCGGTACGAGCAGTACTTC.